This T cell receptor (beta chain) was retrieved from a study of long-term antiretroviral therapy in people with HIV. Points on this clone: Its specificity is not known.

Germline assignment: CDR1 GTSNPN and CDR2 SVGIG (reference sequence). The V end lost 3 bases, the J end lost 3 bases, and 17 bases lay between the germline ends. This CDR3 spans 16 amino acids. Study findings and constraints: Post-ART diversity increased but stayed below transplant donor controls. HIV repertoire CDR3 lengths ranged less widely than those of controls.

Sequencing relied on immunoSEQ assay v3.0, run at survey level. The table came from immunoSEQ multiplex PCR; TCRdb's copy has only in-frame clones and leaves some out. The sample includes about 21,000 clones, approximately 80% of them seen just once. Per donor, at least one pre-ART and at least two post-ART PBMC samples were obtained. United States facilities provided treatment to all participants with HIV. The sample consisted of unsorted PBMCs, taken 1.9 years after starting antiretroviral therapy. The source of this sequence is a woman aged 45-65 years with HIV. V is TRBV30 and J is TRBJ2-2, with D perhaps assigned TRBD1 or TRBD2 (5 bases each). The CDR3 spells CAWSHWRGADTGELFF. CDR3 sequence (DNA): TGTGCCTGGAGCCACTGGAGAGGGGCCGACACCGGGGAGCTGTTTTTT.